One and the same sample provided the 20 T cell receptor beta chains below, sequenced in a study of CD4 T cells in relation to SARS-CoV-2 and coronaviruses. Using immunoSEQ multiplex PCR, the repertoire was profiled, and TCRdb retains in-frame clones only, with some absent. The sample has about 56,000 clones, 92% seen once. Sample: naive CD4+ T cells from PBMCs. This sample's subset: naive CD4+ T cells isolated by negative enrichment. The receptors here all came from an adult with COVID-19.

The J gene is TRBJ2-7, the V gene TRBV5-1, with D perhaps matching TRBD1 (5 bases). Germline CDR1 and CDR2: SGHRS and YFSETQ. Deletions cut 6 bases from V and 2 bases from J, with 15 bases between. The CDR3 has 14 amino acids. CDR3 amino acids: CASTARVNAYEQYF. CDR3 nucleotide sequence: TGCGCCAGCACCGCCAGGGTGAATGCCTACGAGCAGTACTTC. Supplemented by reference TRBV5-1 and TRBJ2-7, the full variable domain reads KAGVTQTPRYLIKTRGQQVTLSCSPISGHRSVSWYQQTPGQGLQFLFEYFSETQRNKGNFPGRFSGRQFSNSRSEMNVSTLELGDSALYLCASTARVNAYEQYFGPGTRLTVT.

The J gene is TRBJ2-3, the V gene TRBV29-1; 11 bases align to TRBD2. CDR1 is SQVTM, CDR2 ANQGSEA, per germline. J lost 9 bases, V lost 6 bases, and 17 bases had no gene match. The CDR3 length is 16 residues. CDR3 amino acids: CSVRADRLAGRVTQYF. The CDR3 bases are TGCAGCGTACGGGCCGACCGACTAGCGGGGCGGGTCACGCAGTATTTT.

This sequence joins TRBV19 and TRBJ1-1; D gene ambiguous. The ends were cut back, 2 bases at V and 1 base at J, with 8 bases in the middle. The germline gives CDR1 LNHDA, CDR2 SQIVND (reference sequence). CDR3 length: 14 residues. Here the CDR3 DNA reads TGTGCCAGTAGTATAATCTCTGGGAACACTGAAGCTTTCTTT. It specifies CASSIISGNTEAFF.

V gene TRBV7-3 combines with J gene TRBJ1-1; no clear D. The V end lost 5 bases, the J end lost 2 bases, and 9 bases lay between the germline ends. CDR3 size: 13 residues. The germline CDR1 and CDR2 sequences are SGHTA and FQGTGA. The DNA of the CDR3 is TGTGCCAGCAGCGACCAGCCTAACACTGAAGCTTTCTTT. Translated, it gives CASSDQPNTEAFF. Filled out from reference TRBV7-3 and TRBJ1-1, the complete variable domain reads GAGVSQTPSNKVTEKGKYVELRCDPISGHTALYWYRQSLGQGPEFLIYFQGTGAADDSGLPNDRFFAVRPEGSVSTLKIQRTERGDSAVYLCASSDQPNTEAFFGQGTRLTVV.

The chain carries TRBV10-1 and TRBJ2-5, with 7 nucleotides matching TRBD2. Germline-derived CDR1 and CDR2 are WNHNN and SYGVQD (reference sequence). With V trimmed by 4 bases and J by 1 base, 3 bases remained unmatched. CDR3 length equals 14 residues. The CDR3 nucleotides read TGCGCCAGCAGTGGCGGGGGACTCCAAGAGACCCAGTACTTC. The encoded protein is CASSGGGLQETQYF.

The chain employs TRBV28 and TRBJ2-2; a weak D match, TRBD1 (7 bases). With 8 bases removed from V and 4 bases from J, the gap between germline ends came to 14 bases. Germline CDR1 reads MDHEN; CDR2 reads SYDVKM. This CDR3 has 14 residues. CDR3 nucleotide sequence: TGTGCCAGCCAATCAGGGGGGAGCACCGGGGAGCTGTTTTTT. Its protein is CASQSGGSTGELFF. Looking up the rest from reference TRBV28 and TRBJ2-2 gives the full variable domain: DVKVTQSSRYLVKRTGEKVFLECVQDMDHENMFWYRQDPGLGLRLIYFSYDVKMKEKGDIPEGYSVSREKKERFSLILESASTNQTSMYLCASQSGGSTGELFFGEGSRLTVL.

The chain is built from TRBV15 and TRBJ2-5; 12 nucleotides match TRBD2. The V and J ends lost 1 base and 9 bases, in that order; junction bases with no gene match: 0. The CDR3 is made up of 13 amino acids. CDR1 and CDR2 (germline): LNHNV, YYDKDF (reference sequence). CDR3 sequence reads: CATSRGLAGAQYF. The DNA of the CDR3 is TGTGCCACCAGCAGAGGACTAGCGGGGGCCCAGTACTTC. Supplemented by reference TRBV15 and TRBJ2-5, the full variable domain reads DAMVIQNPRYQVTQFGKPVTLSCSQTLNHNVMYWYQQKSSQAPKLLFHYYDKDFNNEADTPDNFQSRRPNTSFCFLDIRSPGLGDTAMYLCATSRGLAGAQYFGPGTRLLVL.

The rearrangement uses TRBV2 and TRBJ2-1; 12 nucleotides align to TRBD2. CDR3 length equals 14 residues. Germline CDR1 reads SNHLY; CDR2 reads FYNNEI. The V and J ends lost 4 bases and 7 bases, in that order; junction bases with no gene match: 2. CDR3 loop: CASSGLAGVNEQFF. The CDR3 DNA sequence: TGTGCCAGCAGTGGACTAGCGGGAGTTAATGAGCAGTTCTTC.

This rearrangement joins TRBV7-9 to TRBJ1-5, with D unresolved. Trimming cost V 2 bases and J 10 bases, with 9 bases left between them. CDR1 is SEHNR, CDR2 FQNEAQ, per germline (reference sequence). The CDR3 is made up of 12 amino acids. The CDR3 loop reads CASSLSRGPQHF. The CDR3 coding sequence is TGTGCCAGCAGCTTATCGAGAGGACCCCAGCATTTT.

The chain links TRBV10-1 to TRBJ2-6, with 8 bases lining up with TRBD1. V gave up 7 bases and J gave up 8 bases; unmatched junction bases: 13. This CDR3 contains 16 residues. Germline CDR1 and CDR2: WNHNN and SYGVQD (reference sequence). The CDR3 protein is CASTPGQVPLSNVLTF. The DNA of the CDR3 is TGCGCCAGCACCCCGGGACAGGTCCCGTTATCCAACGTCCTGACTTTC.

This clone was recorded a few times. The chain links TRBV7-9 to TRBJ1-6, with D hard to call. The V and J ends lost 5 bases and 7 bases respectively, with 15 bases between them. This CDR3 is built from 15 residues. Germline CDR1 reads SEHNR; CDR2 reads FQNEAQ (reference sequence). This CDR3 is CASSPTTATNSPLHF. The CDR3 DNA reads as TGTGCCAGCAGCCCAACTACAGCGACCAATTCACCCCTCCACTTT.

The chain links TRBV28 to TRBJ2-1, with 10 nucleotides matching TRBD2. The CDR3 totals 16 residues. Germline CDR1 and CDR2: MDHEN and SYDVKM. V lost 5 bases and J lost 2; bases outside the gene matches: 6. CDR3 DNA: TGTGCCAGCAGTGAATTAGCGGGAGGCCCCTACAATGAGCAGTTCTTC. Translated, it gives CASSELAGGPYNEQFF.

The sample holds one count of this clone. The CDR3 is CASSQGTGGPLYEQYF. CDR3 in DNA: TGTGCCAGCAGCCAAGGGACAGGGGGCCCCCTCTACGAGCAGTACTTC. V gene TRBV14 combines with J gene TRBJ2-7, with 11 bases matching TRBD1. Losses at the gene ends were 1 base for V and 3 bases for J; bases not matched to a gene: 5. Germline V gene lookup returns CDR1 SGHDN and CDR2 FVKESK. The CDR3 extends over 16 amino acids.

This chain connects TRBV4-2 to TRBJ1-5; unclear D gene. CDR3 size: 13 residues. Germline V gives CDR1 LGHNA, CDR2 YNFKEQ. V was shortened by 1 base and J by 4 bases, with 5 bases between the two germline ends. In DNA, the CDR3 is TGTGCCAGCAGCCAAGGGGAGAATCAGCCCCAGCATTTT. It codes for CASSQGENQPQHF.

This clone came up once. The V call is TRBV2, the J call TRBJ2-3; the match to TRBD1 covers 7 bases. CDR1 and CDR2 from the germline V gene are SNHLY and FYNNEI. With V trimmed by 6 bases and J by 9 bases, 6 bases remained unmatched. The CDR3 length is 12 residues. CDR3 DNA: TGTGCCAGCAGGGTACAGGGGCTCACGCAGTATTTT. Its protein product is CASRVQGLTQYF.

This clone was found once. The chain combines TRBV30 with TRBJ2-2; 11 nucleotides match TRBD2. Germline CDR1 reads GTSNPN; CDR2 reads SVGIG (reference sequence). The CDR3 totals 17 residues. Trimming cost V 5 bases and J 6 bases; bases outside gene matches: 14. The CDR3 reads CAWFKPVLAGESGELFF. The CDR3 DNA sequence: TGTGCCTGGTTCAAACCCGTACTAGCGGGAGAATCCGGGGAGCTGTTTTTT.

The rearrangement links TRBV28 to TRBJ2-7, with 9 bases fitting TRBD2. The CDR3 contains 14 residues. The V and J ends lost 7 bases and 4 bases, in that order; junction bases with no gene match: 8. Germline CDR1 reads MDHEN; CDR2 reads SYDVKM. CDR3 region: CASIGLAGKYEQYF. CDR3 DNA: TGTGCCAGCATCGGGCTAGCGGGGAAATACGAGCAGTACTTC.

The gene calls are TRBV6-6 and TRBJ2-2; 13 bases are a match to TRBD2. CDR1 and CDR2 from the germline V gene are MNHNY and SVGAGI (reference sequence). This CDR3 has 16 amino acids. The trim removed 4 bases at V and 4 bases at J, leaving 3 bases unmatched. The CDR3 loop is CASSLGLAGVTGELFF. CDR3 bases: TGTGCCAGCAGTTTAGGACTAGCGGGGGTCACCGGGGAGCTGTTTTTT.

CDR3 sequence (DNA): TGTGCCAGCAGTCCTACGGGGCCGGGAGGCACAGATACGCAGTATTTT. The encoded protein is CASSPTGPGGTDTQYF. This chain uses TRBV6-6 with TRBJ2-3; TRBD2 is a possible D gene (6 bases). Germline CDR1 is MNHNY and CDR2 is SVGAGI (reference sequence). V lost 5 bases to trimming and J lost 1 base, with 16 bases between them. CDR3 length equals 16 residues.

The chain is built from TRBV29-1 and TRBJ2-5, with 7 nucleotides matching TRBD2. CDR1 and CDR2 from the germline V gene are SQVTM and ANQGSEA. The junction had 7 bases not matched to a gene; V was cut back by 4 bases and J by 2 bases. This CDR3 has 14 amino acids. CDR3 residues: CSVAGGRIQETQYF. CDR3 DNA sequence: TGCAGCGTTGCTGGCGGGAGAATACAAGAGACCCAGTACTTC.